This T cell receptor beta chain originates from a study of technical replicates of blood from several donors. Repertoires were generated with immunoSEQ multiplex PCR, while TCRdb's copy carries only in-frame clones and drops some. The sample carries 50,000 to 70,000 clones, around 91% recorded once. The CDR3 has 16 residues. Looked up from germline, CDR1 is KGHSH and CDR2 is LQKENI. The V end was cut by 1 base, the J end by 0 bases, with 11 bases between. The sequence was collected from a human donor in good health. Some clones in this sample may be carry-over from other donors' samples. The sample taken for sequencing was PBMCs. This sequence joins TRBV18 and TRBJ2-3; the D gene is possibly TRBD2 (6 bases). CDR3 sequence (DNA): TGTGCCAGCTCACCACAACTAGCACCGAGCACAGATACGCAGTATTTT. Its translation is CASSPQLAPSTDTQYF.